The TCR beta chain under discussion was sequenced for a study of cytomegalovirus exposure and HLA in healthy donors. The PCR employed 60 Vbeta primers together with 13 Jbeta primers. Repertoires were generated with immunoSEQ multiplex PCR, while TCRdb's copy carries only in-frame clones and drops some. The sample lists about 140,000 clones, roughly 65% occurring once. About this clone: The antigen is undetermined.

General study findings and limits: The authors considered a cluster of highly shared sequence variants likely to be a sequencing artifact.

Trimming cost V 6 bases and J 2 bases, with 14 bases left between them. Germline values: CDR1 MNHEY, CDR2 SVGAGI. The CDR3 is made up of 15 amino acids. What was sequenced was PBMCs. The origin of this receptor is a woman aged 25 to 45 in good health and CMV-seronegative. V is TRBV6-5 and J is TRBJ1-5; D unresolved. CDR3 coding DNA: TGTGCCAGCAGCCCCGGGATTCAGGGCAATCAGCCCCAGCATTTT. This codes for CASSPGIQGNQPQHF.